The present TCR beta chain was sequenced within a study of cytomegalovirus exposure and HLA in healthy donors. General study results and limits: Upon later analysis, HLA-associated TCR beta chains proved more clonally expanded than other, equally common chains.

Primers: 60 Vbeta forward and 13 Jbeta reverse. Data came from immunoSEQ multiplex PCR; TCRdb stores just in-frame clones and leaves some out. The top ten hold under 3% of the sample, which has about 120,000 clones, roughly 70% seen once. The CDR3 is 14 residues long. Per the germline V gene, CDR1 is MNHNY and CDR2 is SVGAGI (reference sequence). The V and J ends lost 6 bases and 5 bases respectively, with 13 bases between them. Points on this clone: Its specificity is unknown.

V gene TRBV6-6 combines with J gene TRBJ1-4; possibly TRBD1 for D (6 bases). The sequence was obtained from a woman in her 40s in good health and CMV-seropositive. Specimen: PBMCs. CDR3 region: CASSPLGGNEKLFF. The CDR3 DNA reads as TGTGCCAGCAGCCCTTTAGGGGGAAATGAAAAACTGTTTTTT.